This T cell receptor beta chain was obtained from a study of Ad26.COV2.S vaccination and SARS-CoV-2 variants. Study in general: Intramuscular Ad26.COV2.S doses were given once or twice, 56 days apart. Study outcomes and limitations: Vaccinated individuals (as opposed to placebo recipients) had higher spike-specific TCR breadth.

Details on this clone: Its specificity is not known.

As for treatment: 15 to 20 received Ad26.COV2.S at low or high dose, single or two shots; roughly five received placebo; per-sample allocation not given. Sampling took place 63 days after the first vaccine or placebo injection. Data came from immunoSEQ multiplex PCR; TCRdb stores just in-frame clones and leaves some out. Of over 400,000 clones listed, roughly 89% are singletons. The CDR3 length is 15 residues. Germline V gives CDR1 SGHRS, CDR2 YFSETQ. Trimming removed 0 bases at V and 4 bases at J, with 12 bases between. This TCR came from a person aged 18-60 years who received the Ad26.COV2.S COVID-19 vaccine or a placebo. The V and J genes are TRBV5-1 and TRBJ2-3; possible D gene TRBD1, 6 bases. Sequenced material: peripheral blood, taken in a trial of Ad26.COV2.S vaccine versus placebo. The CDR3 DNA reads TGCGCCAGCAGCTTGGGGGGGCCTCCACCAGATACGCAGTATTTT. Its protein product is CASSLGGPPPDTQYF.